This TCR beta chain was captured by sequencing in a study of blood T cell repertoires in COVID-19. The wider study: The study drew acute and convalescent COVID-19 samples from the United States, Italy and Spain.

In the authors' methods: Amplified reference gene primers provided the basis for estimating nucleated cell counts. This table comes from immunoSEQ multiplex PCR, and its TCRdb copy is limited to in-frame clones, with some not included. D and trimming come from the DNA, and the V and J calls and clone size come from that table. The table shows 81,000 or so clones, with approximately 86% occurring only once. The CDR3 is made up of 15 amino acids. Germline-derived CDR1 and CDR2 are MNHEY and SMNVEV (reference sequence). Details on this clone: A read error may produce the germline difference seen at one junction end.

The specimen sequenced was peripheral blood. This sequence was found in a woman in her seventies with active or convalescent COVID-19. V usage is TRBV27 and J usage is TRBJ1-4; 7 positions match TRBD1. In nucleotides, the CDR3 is TGTGCCAGCAGTTTCCTGGGACAGTCTAATGAAAAACTATTTTTT. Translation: CASSFLGQSNEKLFF.